A selection of T cell receptor beta chains follows, all from one sample in a study of cytomegalovirus exposure and HLA in healthy donors. Clones were read by immunoSEQ multiplex PCR, and TCRdb kept only the in-frame ones, dropping some. The top ten hold about 2.5% of the sample, which has 85,000 to 120,000 clones, 75% seen once. Specimen: PBMCs. Receptor source: a man aged 35 to 55 in good health and CMV-seronegative. The CDR3 runs from the conserved cysteine through the conserved F or W. A D gene is named only where the DNA matches it firmly. Clone size appears in some rows only: once, few, many, or a class for an expanded clone.

size	length	V	D	J	CDR3	DNA
-	18	TRBV4-1	TRBD1	TRBJ2-7	CASSQWRVLGQGDNEQYF	TGCGCCAGCAGCCAATGGAGGGTTCTCGGACAGGGGGATAACGAGCAGTACTTC
-	15	TRBV14	TRBD2	TRBJ2-5	CASSQDPSGEETQYF	TGTGCCAGCAGCCAAGATCCCAGCGGGGAAGAGACCCAGTACTTC
once	12	TRBV6-1	-	TRBJ1-5	CASSSSRSAQHF	TGTGCCAGCAGCTCATCTCGGAGTGCCCAGCATTTT
-	14	TRBV19	-	TRBJ1-2	CASSISTANYGYTF	TGTGCCAGTAGTATATCAACAGCCAACTATGGCTACACCTTC
-	15	TRBV6-5	-	TRBJ1-2	CASAEFRVSFYGYTF	TGTGCCAGCGCGGAATTCAGGGTGAGCTTCTATGGCTACACCTTC
-	20	TRBV12-5	TRBD2	TRBJ2-5	CASGLPSLGTSGGYQETQYF	TGTGCTAGTGGTTTGCCCAGCCTCGGGACTAGCGGGGGCTACCAAGAGACCCAGTACTTC
few	14	TRBV19	-	TRBJ1-4	CASSMGRLNEKLFF	TGTGCCAGTAGTATGGGGCGCTTAAATGAAAAACTGTTTTTT
-	15	TRBV7-8	-	TRBJ1-1	CASILNPGVNTEAFF	TGTGCCAGCATCCTTAACCCCGGGGTGAACACTGAAGCTTTCTTT
-	13	TRBV18	-	TRBJ1-1	CASSSSAEGAAIF	TGTGCCAGCTCCTCCTCAGCTGAAGGGGCGGCAATCTTT
-	19	TRBV5-6	TRBD1	TRBJ2-2	CASSLSLTGGRGYTGELFF	TGTGCCAGCAGCTTGTCTCTGACAGGGGGCCGAGGGTACACCGGGGAGCTGTTTTTT
once	13	TRBV29-1	-	TRBJ2-1	CSVQSRNYNEQFF	TGCAGCGTTCAATCCAGAAACTACAATGAGCAGTTCTTC
-	13	TRBV19	-	TRBJ1-1	CASSMGRDTEAFF	TGTGCCAGTAGTATGGGCAGGGACACTGAAGCTTTCTTT
-	15	TRBV5-1	TRBD1	TRBJ2-3	CASGKQDRGRDTQYF	TGCGCCAGCGGAAAACAGGACAGGGGGCGAGATACGCAGTATTTT
-	15	TRBV5-1	TRBD1	TRBJ2-7	CASSKGQGTSYEQYF	TGCGCCAGCAGCAAAGGACAGGGGACTTCCTACGAGCAGTACTTC
-	14	TRBV11-2	-	TRBJ2-5	CASSLLAYQETQYF	TGTGCCAGCAGCTTATTAGCTTACCAAGAGACCCAGTACTTC
-	16	TRBV7-6	TRBD2	TRBJ2-1	CASGGGGRYSYNEQFF	TGTGCCAGCGGAGGCGGGGGGCGTTATTCCTACAATGAGCAGTTCTTC
-	15	TRBV5-1	TRBD1	TRBJ1-6	CASSLQGANNSPLHF	TGCGCCAGCAGCTTACAGGGGGCCAATAATTCACCCCTCCACTTT
-	15	TRBV9	-	TRBJ2-1	CASSVRVERRNEQFF	TGTGCCAGCAGCGTCCGGGTCGAGCGGCGCAATGAGCAGTTCTTC
few	16	TRBV14	TRBD2	TRBJ2-5	CASSLRGTSGQETQYF	TGTGCCAGCAGCCTAAGAGGGACTAGCGGGCAAGAGACCCAGTACTTC
few	14	TRBV5-4	-	TRBJ1-2	CASSLGAGNYGYTF	TGTGCCAGCAGCTTGGGGGCAGGGAACTATGGCTACACCTTC
-	13	TRBV9	-	TRBJ1-1	CASSVRENTEAFF	TGTGCCAGCAGCGTGCGAGAGAACACTGAAGCTTTCTTT
-	15	TRBV29-1	TRBD2	TRBJ2-1	CSVARRGGSYNEQFF	TGCAGCGTGGCCAGGCGGGGGGGGTCCTACAATGAGCAGTTCTTC
-	15	TRBV14	-	TRBJ2-3	CASSPDYTGADTQYF	TGTGCCAGCAGCCCGGACTATACGGGAGCAGATACGCAGTATTTT
-	16	TRBV5-1	TRBD1	TRBJ1-4	CASSLGDRVDNEKLFF	TGCGCCAGCAGCTTGGGGGACAGGGTGGATAATGAAAAACTGTTTTTT
-	12	TRBV2	-	TRBJ2-1	CASNSGINEQFF	TGTGCCAGCAATAGCGGAATAAATGAGCAGTTCTTC
once	13	TRBV7-9	-	TRBJ2-1	CASSLAFPDEQFF	TGTGCCAGCAGCTTAGCTTTCCCGGATGAGCAGTTCTTC
-	16	TRBV15	TRBD1	TRBJ2-1	CATSRSLRQGTDEQFF	TGTGCCACCAGCAGAAGTCTCCGACAGGGCACCGATGAGCAGTTCTTC
-	16	TRBV5-6	TRBD2	TRBJ2-7	CASIVGARGALSEQYF	TGTGCCAGCATCGTTGGGGCGCGGGGGGCGCTTTCTGAGCAGTACTTC
few	15	TRBV7-9	-	TRBJ1-6	CASTSGTAYNSPLHF	TGTGCCAGCACTTCCGGGACTGCCTATAATTCACCCCTCCACTTT
once	16	TRBV5-1	TRBD2	TRBJ2-5	CASSLGLAGGQETQYF	TGCGCCAGCAGCCTGGGACTAGCGGGGGGACAAGAGACCCAGTACTTC
-	14	TRBV2	-	TRBJ2-7	CASTRTRPLYEQYF	TGTGCCAGCACCAGGACAAGGCCCCTCTACGAGCAGTACTTC
-	14	TRBV5-1	-	TRBJ1-1	CASSEDWVNTEAFF	TGCGCCAGCAGCGAGGACTGGGTGAACACTGAAGCTTTCTTT
-	16	TRBV5-1	TRBD1	TRBJ2-7	CASSGGPGQGSYEQYF	TGCGCCAGCAGCGGCGGACCGGGACAGGGCTCCTACGAGCAGTACTTC
-	12	TRBV5-1	-	TRBJ2-7	CASSLGGYEQYF	TGCGCCAGCAGCTTGGGCGGCTACGAGCAGTACTTC
-	15	TRBV4-1	TRBD1	TRBJ2-1	CASSQEGTGHNEQFF	TGCGCCAGCAGCCAAGAGGGGACAGGGCACAATGAGCAGTTCTTC
-	17	TRBV13	TRBD1	TRBJ1-6	CASSAKGAGSYNSPLHF	TGTGCCAGCAGCGCCAAGGGGGCCGGCTCCTATAATTCACCCCTCCACTTT
-	15	TRBV7-9	TRBD2	TRBJ2-5	CASSLISGGKETQYF	TGTGCCAGCAGCTTAATTAGCGGGGGAAAAGAGACCCAGTACTTC
-	15	TRBV5-1	TRBD2	TRBJ2-5	CASSSSGGASETQYF	TGCGCCAGCAGCAGTAGCGGGGGGGCCTCAGAGACCCAGTACTTC
-	17	TRBV7-9	-	TRBJ2-5	CASSPDGGGPHQETQYF	TGTGCCAGCAGCCCAGATGGGGGGGGCCCCCACCAAGAGACCCAGTACTTC
-	13	TRBV2	-	TRBJ1-5	CASSSGQHQPQHF	TGTGCCAGCAGTTCCGGACAGCATCAGCCCCAGCATTTT
-	13	TRBV18	-	TRBJ2-5	CASSPVQGETQYF	TGTGCCAGCTCACCGGTCCAGGGAGAGACCCAGTACTTC
-	15	TRBV2	TRBD1	TRBJ1-4	CASSLDRGWNEKLFF	TGTGCCAGCAGCCTAGACAGGGGGTGGAATGAAAAACTGTTTTTT
-	16	TRBV6-1	TRBD1	TRBJ1-2	CASSEHSSGTGGGYTF	TGTGCCAGCAGTGAGCACTCTTCTGGGACAGGCGGTGGCTACACCTTC
-	16	TRBV4-1	-	TRBJ2-2	CASSQRQASNAGELFF	TGCGCCAGCAGCCAAAGGCAGGCCTCGAACGCCGGGGAGCTGTTTTTT
-	14	TRBV6-6	TRBD1	TRBJ1-2	CASSFDRVNYGYTF	TGTGCCAGCAGTTTCGACAGGGTAAACTATGGCTACACCTTC
few	18	TRBV7-9	-	TRBJ1-1	CSSSAGQLRFISNTEAFF	TGTTCCAGCAGCGCCGGACAGCTTCGTTTTATTTCGAACACTGAAGCTTTCTTT
-	15	TRBV6-1	TRBD1	TRBJ2-5	CASSGRQGGGETQYF	TGTGCCAGCAGTGGGAGACAGGGGGGAGGGGAGACCCAGTACTTC
-	11	TRBV20-1	-	TRBJ1-6	CSATNGGPLHF	TGCAGTGCTACAAACGGGGGACCCCTCCACTTT
-	15	TRBV5-5	TRBD1	TRBJ1-2	CASSPAGTVNYGYTF	TGTGCCAGCAGCCCGGCCGGGACAGTGAACTATGGCTACACCTTC
few	15	TRBV5-8	-	TRBJ1-6	CASSFNGLHNSPLHF	TGTGCCAGCAGCTTTAACGGGTTACATAATTCACCCCTCCACTTT
-	14	TRBV5-4	TRBD1	TRBJ1-2	CASSLDRANYGYTF	TGTGCCAGCAGCTTAGACAGGGCAAACTATGGCTACACCTTC
-	14	TRBV2	-	TRBJ2-1	CASTIGNSYNEQFF	TGTGCCAGCACGATCGGGAACTCCTACAATGAGCAGTTCTTC
-	12	TRBV9	-	TRBJ1-2	CASSIQGWGYTF	TGTGCCAGCAGCATACAGGGTTGGGGCTACACCTTC